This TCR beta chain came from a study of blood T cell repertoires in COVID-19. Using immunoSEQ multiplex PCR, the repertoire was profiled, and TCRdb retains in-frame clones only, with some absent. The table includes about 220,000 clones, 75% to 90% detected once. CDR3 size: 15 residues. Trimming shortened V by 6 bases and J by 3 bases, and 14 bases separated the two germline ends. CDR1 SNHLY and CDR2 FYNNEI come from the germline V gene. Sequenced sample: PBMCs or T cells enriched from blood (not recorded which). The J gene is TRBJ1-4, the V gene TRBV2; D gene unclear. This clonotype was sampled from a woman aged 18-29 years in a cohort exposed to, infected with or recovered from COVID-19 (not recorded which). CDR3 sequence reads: CASRADTSANEKLFF. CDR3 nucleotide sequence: TGTGCCAGCAGGGCCGACACCTCAGCTAATGAAAAACTGTTTTTT.